The 18 T cell receptor beta chains below come from one sample, sequenced in a study of T-cell reconstitution after alpha-beta-depleted transplantation in children. Preparation of the TCRbeta library involved a method that used unique molecular identifiers. Each CDR3 protein is one row after TCRdb ran MiXCR on the PCR reads. The data show around 960,000 distinct CDR3 sequences, with about 29% seen just once and roughly 27% held by the top ten. The sample in question was PBMCs, mostly from graft donor cells, obtained 360 days after TCRalphabeta/CD19-depleted stem cell transplant. These TCRs come from a boy in the first two years of life who had a stem cell transplant for SCID, so the T cells may come from the graft donor.

The chain uses TRBV27 and TRBJ2-1, with 10 nucleotides matching TRBD1. Germline V CDR1 and CDR2: MNHEY, SMNVEV (reference sequence). This CDR3 spans 15 amino acids. The V and J ends lost 8 bases and 4 bases, in that order; junction bases with no gene match: 8. The CDR3 coding sequence is TGTGCCAGCGGACTCTGGACAGGGGGGTACAATGAGCAGTTCTTC. Protein sequence: CASGLWTGGYNEQFF.

This clonotype appeared a few times. The rearrangement links TRBV9 to TRBJ2-1, with a possible D match to TRBD2 (5 bases). Germline CDR1 SGDLS, CDR2 YYNGEE. Trimming stripped 0 bases from V and 5 bases from J, with 9 bases between. The CDR3 sequence is 14 residues long. In DNA form, the CDR3 reads TGTGCCAGCAGCGTAGGAGGGAAAAACAATGAGCAGTTCTTC. Translation: CASSVGGKNNEQFF.

This clonotype was detected only a few times. The chain links TRBV12-3 or TRBV12-4 to TRBJ2-3, with TRBD2 matching over 13 bases. V lost 2 bases to trimming and J lost 6 bases; unmatched junction nucleotides: 14. The CDR3 is made up of 19 amino acids. The chain's CDR3 is CASSLTLGLAGAGSDTQYF. CDR3 sequence (DNA): TGTGCCAGCAGTTTAACCCTAGGACTAGCGGGGGCCGGGAGTGATACGCAGTATTTT.

This clonotype was counted only a few times. This chain links TRBV5-1 with TRBJ2-1; perhaps TRBD1 as D (5 bases). Germline V gene data show CDR1 as SGHRS and CDR2 as YFSETQ. V lost 4 bases and J 0 bases, leaving 20 bases between the germline ends. The CDR3 has 18 residues. CDR3 in DNA: TGCGCCAGCAGCCGTTACCCACCCCAGGGAAGCTCCTACAATGAGCAGTTCTTC. Its translation: CASSRYPPQGSSYNEQFF. Looking up the rest from reference TRBV5-1 and TRBJ2-1 gives the full variable domain: KAGVTQTPRYLIKTRGQQVTLSCSPISGHRSVSWYQQTPGQGLQFLFEYFSETQRNKGNFPGRFSGRQFSNSRSEMNVSTLELGDSALYLCASSRYPPQGSSYNEQFFGPGTRLTVL.

The CDR3 DNA reads TGTGCCAGCAGCTTTGAAGGTCAAAAGGAAGATACGCAGTATTTT. Its translation: CASSFEGQKEDTQYF. J is TRBJ2-3 and V is TRBV11-2; D is unclear. The V gene's germline CDR1 is SGHAT and CDR2 FQNNGV. CDR3 length: 15 residues. Deletions cut 3 bases from V and 5 bases from J, with 15 bases between. The whole variable domain, filled in from reference TRBV11-2 and TRBJ2-3, reads EAGVAQSPRYKIIEKRQSVAFWCNPISGHATLYWYQQILGQGPKLLIQFQNNGVVDDSQLPKDRFSAERLKGVDSTLKIQPAKLEDSAVYLCASSFEGQKEDTQYFGPGTRLTVL.

The rearrangement joins TRBV10-3 to TRBJ1-1, with 8 nucleotides matching TRBD1. Germline-derived CDR1 and CDR2 are ENHRY and SYGVKD. V dropped 6 bases and J dropped 6; count of bases not matched to a gene: 9. The CDR3 covers 14 residues. The CDR3 sequence: CAISGQGKRSEAFF. The DNA of the CDR3 is TGTGCCATCAGCGGACAGGGAAAGAGGTCTGAAGCTTTCTTT.

The CDR3 protein is CASSLAGTALTDTQYF. Here the CDR3 DNA reads TGTGCCAGCAGCTTGGCGGGGACAGCCCTCACAGATACGCAGTATTTT. V gene TRBV5-6 combines with J gene TRBJ2-3; 7 bases match TRBD1. This CDR3 has 16 residues. Germline V gene data show CDR1 as SGHDT and CDR2 as YYEEEE. V trimming: 0 bases; J trimming: 2 bases; junction bases outside the gene matches: 6.

This clonotype was seen a single time. The rearrangement uses TRBV5-1 and TRBJ2-5; 13 nucleotides agree with TRBD2. V lost 1 base and J lost 2; bases outside the gene matches: 14. The germline gives CDR1 SGHRS, CDR2 YFSETQ. The CDR3 covers 20 residues. The CDR3 reads CASSLSPSGTSGAIQETQYF. The CDR3 DNA follows: TGCGCCAGCAGCTTGAGCCCTTCCGGGACTAGCGGGGCTATTCAAGAGACCCAGTACTTC.

In its sample, this clonotype was seen many times. This chain connects TRBV7-3 to TRBJ2-2; 8 bases align to TRBD1. The V segment lost 5 bases and the J segment 3 bases; nucleotides outside the gene matches: 11. The CDR3 is 17 amino acids. The germline CDR1 and CDR2 sequences are SGHTA and FQGTGA. The CDR3 nucleotides read TGTGCCAGCAGCCCGGATGGACAGGGAATTGACACCGGGGAGCTGTTTTTT. Translating it yields CASSPDGQGIDTGELFF.

The sample holds many counts of this clonotype. The DNA for the CDR3 is TGCGCCAGCAGCTTGCAACACGAGCAGTACTTC. Translation: CASSLQHEQYF. V gene TRBV5-1 combines with J gene TRBJ2-7; D ambiguous. V shed 1 base and J shed 5 bases, with 4 bases lying between them. Germline CDR1 reads SGHRS; CDR2 reads YFSETQ. This CDR3 contains 11 residues. Based on the CDR3 plus reference TRBV5-1 and TRBJ2-7, the full variable domain is KAGVTQTPRYLIKTRGQQVTLSCSPISGHRSVSWYQQTPGQGLQFLFEYFSETQRNKGNFPGRFSGRQFSNSRSEMNVSTLELGDSALYLCASSLQHEQYFGPGTRLTVT.

The sample holds one count of this clonotype. This may be a read error: a much more frequent sequence differs by one nucleotide. V is TRBV5-4 and J is TRBJ2-2; 7 bases match TRBD1. This CDR3 spans 13 amino acids. Trimming cost V 3 bases and J 7 bases; bases outside gene matches: 3. Germline V gene sequence: CDR1 SGHNT, CDR2 YYREEE (reference sequence). The CDR3 here is CASSSQGYGELFF. The CDR3 nucleotides are TGTGCCAGCAGCTCACAGGGGTACGGGGAGCTGTTTTTT.

The chain carries TRBV20-1 and TRBJ2-3; 7 bases map to TRBD2. From germline, CDR1 is DFQATT and CDR2 SNEGSKA (reference sequence). This CDR3 is built from 14 residues. J was trimmed by 6 bases and V by 3 bases; bases with no gene match: 9. CDR3 amino acids: CSASPAGEGDTQYF. As DNA, the CDR3 is TGCAGTGCTAGCCCGGCGGGGGAGGGGGATACGCAGTATTTT.

V is TRBV30 and J is TRBJ2-7; 8 nucleotides align to TRBD1. CDR3 length: 13 amino acids. The V gene end was trimmed by 3 bases and the J gene end by 6 bases; junction bases not matched to a gene: 7. Germline V lookup: CDR1 GTSNPN, CDR2 SVGIG (reference sequence). The CDR3 here is CAWSPDRAVEQYF. CDR3 DNA sequence: TGTGCCTGGAGCCCGGACAGGGCGGTCGAGCAGTACTTC.

This clonotype was counted only a few times. The chain couples TRBV20-1 to TRBJ2-3; 12 nucleotides line up with TRBD2. V lost 6 bases to trimming and J lost 6 bases; unmatched junction nucleotides: 10. Germline V lookup: CDR1 DFQATT, CDR2 SNEGSKA (reference sequence). The CDR3 contains 15 residues. The CDR3 DNA sequence: TGCAGTGCGACTGCTACTAGCGGGGGGTCTGATACGCAGTATTTT. Translation: CSATATSGGSDTQYF.

This clonotype was seen a few times. The chain couples TRBV6-1 to TRBJ2-7; perhaps TRBD2 as D (5 bases). V gave up 6 bases and J gave up 2 bases, with 17 bases separating them. CDR1 and CDR2 from the germline V gene are MNHNS and SASEGT. The length of the CDR3 is 15 residues. The CDR3 DNA reads TGTGCCAGCAGCAGCGGAACGATCCAAACCTACGAGCAGTACTTC. Encoded protein: CASSSGTIQTYEQYF.

This clonotype appeared a few times. This chain uses TRBV5-1 with TRBJ2-3, with D hard to call. CDR1 SGHRS and CDR2 YFSETQ come from the germline V gene. This CDR3 is 16 amino acids long. V lost 0 bases and J lost 0, with 11 bases in between. Here the CDR3 reads CASSLGPSHSTDTQYF. Written as DNA, the CDR3 is TGCGCCAGCAGCTTGGGGCCTAGTCACAGCACAGATACGCAGTATTTT. Full variable domain (missing parts from reference TRBV5-1 and TRBJ2-3): KAGVTQTPRYLIKTRGQQVTLSCSPISGHRSVSWYQQTPGQGLQFLFEYFSETQRNKGNFPGRFSGRQFSNSRSEMNVSTLELGDSALYLCASSLGPSHSTDTQYFGPGTRLTVL.

This clonotype was seen only a few times. This chain uses TRBV3-1 with TRBJ2-5, with 10 bases identical to TRBD1. Trimming at V came to 4 bases and at J to 5 bases, leaving 10 bases not matched to a gene. The CDR3 spans 16 residues. Germline V CDR1 and CDR2: LGHDT, YNNKEL (reference sequence). CDR3 sequence (DNA): TGTGCCAGCAGCCGGGGGACAGGGGCCCCCGGGGAGACCCAGTACTTC. Protein sequence: CASSRGTGAPGETQYF.

This clonotype was detected only a few times. V usage is TRBV4-1 and J usage is TRBJ1-5; no reliable D call. The CDR3 runs 17 residues. Between the trimmed V and J ends, which lost 1 base and 3 bases, there was a span of 16 bases. The V gene's germline CDR1 is MGHRA and CDR2 YSYEKL. The CDR3, as DNA: TGCGCCAGCAGCCAAGGGACGGCCCTCCCGGACAATCAGCCCCAGCATTTT. Its translation is CASSQGTALPDNQPQHF.